What follows are 10 T cell receptor beta chains derived from one specimen sequenced in a study of T cells after posttransplantation cyclophosphamide. The naive gate required viable CD3+CD4+ or CD3+CD8+ cells with CCR7+CD45RA+CD45RO-CD95-CD27+CD28+ phenotype. Clones were sequenced by immunoSEQ multiplex PCR, and TCRdb holds only the in-frame ones, with some missing. This table holds about 16,000 clones, 85% to 95% found once. The sample consisted of naive CD4+ T cells sorted from blood. The receptors come from a woman aged 50 to 60 in good health and a related stem cell transplant donor.

This rearrangement joins TRBV9 to TRBJ1-2; no clear D gene. The CDR3 runs to 18 residues. From germline, CDR1 is SGDLS and CDR2 YYNGEE. V lost 4 bases and J lost 11, with 33 bases in between. CDR3 bases: TGTGCCAGCAGCTCATCCGAGAAGGTAGTAGGAGTTAGGAGGAGTTACACCTTC. Its translation is CASSSSEKVVGVRRSYTF.

The J gene is TRBJ2-7, the V gene TRBV4-3; 8 nucleotides match TRBD1. The V segment lost 4 bases and the J segment 0 bases; nucleotides outside the gene matches: 5. This CDR3 region has 15 residues. Germline V gene lookup returns CDR1 LGHNA and CDR2 YSLEER. The CDR3 DNA is TGCGCCAGCAGCCTAGGACAGGGCATCTCCTACGAGCAGTACTTC. This gives the protein CASSLGQGISYEQYF.

The chain is built from TRBV7-8 and TRBJ1-3; perhaps TRBD1 as D (5 bases). Trimming took off 10 bases at V and 6 bases at J, with 16 bases between the two ends. The CDR3 totals 13 residues. CDR1 and CDR2 (germline): SGHVS, FQNEAQ. The CDR3 here is CATGSGLANTIYF. For the CDR3, the DNA is TGTGCCACCGGCTCAGGGTTGGCAAACACCATATATTTT. Using reference TRBV7-8 and TRBJ1-3 for the parts outside the CDR3, the full variable domain is GAGVSQSPRYKVAKRGQDVALRCDPISGHVSLFWYQQALGQGPEFLTYFQNEAQLDKSGLPSDRFFAERPEGSVSTLKIQRTQQEDSAVYLCATGSGLANTIYFGEGSWLTVV.

This chain uses TRBV19 with TRBJ1-1, with 7 bases identical to TRBD1. Unmatched junction bases numbered 11, after V lost 9 bases and J lost 1 base. CDR1 LNHDA and CDR2 SQIVND come from the germline V gene (reference sequence). The CDR3 totals 15 residues. DNA for the CDR3: TGTGCCAGCAGCAACCTCTGGACAGGGAACACTGAAGCTTTCTTT. It is translated as CASSNLWTGNTEAFF.

CDR3 loop: CASSPRLITPGELFF. The DNA of the CDR3 is TGTGCCAGTAGTCCCCGTTTGATAACACCTGGGGAGCTGTTTTTT. This chain uses TRBV19 with TRBJ2-2; no clear D gene. Trimming shortened V by 5 bases and J by 8 bases, and 18 bases separated the two germline ends. The CDR3 is made up of 15 amino acids. Germline V gives CDR1 LNHDA, CDR2 SQIVND (reference sequence).

The chain is built from TRBV28 and TRBJ1-2, with 8 bases that match TRBD1. CDR1 and CDR2 from the germline V gene are MDHEN and SYDVKM. This CDR3 is built from 16 residues. V lost 6 bases and J lost 1; bases outside the gene matches: 10. CDR3 sequence (DNA): TGTGCCAGCAGCTTACCGGGACAGGCGAATAACTATGGCTACACCTTC. Residues: CASSLPGQANNYGYTF.

The chain combines TRBV2 with TRBJ2-2; 12 bases map to TRBD2. V shed 7 bases and J 5 bases; nucleotides not matched to a gene: 8. Germline CDR1 and CDR2: SNHLY and FYNNEI. This CDR3 has 16 amino acids. The CDR3 nucleotides read TGTGCCAGCACCTCGACTAGCGGGAGTGGGACCGGGGAGCTGTTTTTT. Its translation: CASTSTSGSGTGELFF.

The chain is built from TRBV19 and TRBJ2-1; the D gene is possibly TRBD2 (6 bases). Germline values: CDR1 LNHDA, CDR2 SQIVND (reference sequence). V dropped 3 bases and J dropped 6 bases, with 12 bases sitting between them. This CDR3 is built from 14 residues. CDR3: CASSMNAGSNEQFF. Written as DNA, the CDR3 is TGTGCCAGTAGTATGAATGCGGGAAGCAATGAGCAGTTCTTC.

The sample holds a few counts of this clone. This chain joins TRBV7-9 and TRBJ1-3, with TRBD1 identical over 9 bases. This CDR3 has 18 amino acids. V shed 5 bases and J 0 bases; nucleotides not matched to a gene: 11. From germline, CDR1 is SEHNR and CDR2 FQNEAQ (reference sequence). Here the CDR3 reads CASSLRTGAVFSGNTIYF. DNA of the CDR3: TGTGCCAGCAGCCTGAGGACAGGGGCCGTTTTCTCTGGAAACACCATATATTTT.

The V call is TRBV27, the J call TRBJ1-2; unclear D gene. V was trimmed by 2 bases and J by 6 bases, leaving 16 bases between them. This CDR3 has 15 amino acids. The germline gives CDR1 MNHEY, CDR2 SMNVEV (reference sequence). This CDR3 is CASSLKARSLNGYTF. The CDR3 bases are TGTGCCAGCAGTTTAAAAGCGAGGAGCCTGAATGGCTACACCTTC.